Detailed here is one T cell receptor beta chain. These data originate in a study of OX40 agonist ivuxolimab in advanced cancers. The protocol was immunoSEQ multiplex PCR, while the TCRdb copy is restricted to in-frame clones and leaves out a portion. Of approximately 41,000 clones in the sample, 89% were seen once. Trimming removed 5 bases at V and 6 bases at J, with 14 bases between. Germline CDR1 reads MNHEY; CDR2 reads SMNVEV (reference sequence). This CDR3 is 15 amino acids long. This chain uses TRBV27 with TRBJ1-6; D is perhaps TRBD1 (6 bases). The sequence came from an adult with an advanced solid tumor such as melanoma, head and neck, liver or kidney cancer. The specimen was CD4+ or CD8+ T cells sorted from blood, collected in a trial of the OX40 agonist ivuxolimab. CDR3 DNA: TGTGCCAGCAGTCCCACAGGGCCTAGTAATTCACCCCTCCACTTT. Its protein is CASSPTGPSNSPLHF.